This T cell receptor beta chain emerged from a study of blood T cell repertoires in COVID-19. In germline, CDR1 is SGHDT, CDR2 YYEEEE. V was cut by 3 bases and J by 0 bases, with 15 bases left in between. This CDR3 spans 17 amino acids. The assay was immunoSEQ multiplex PCR, and TCRdb's table has in-frame clones only and misses some. The sample carries just over 250,000 clones, about 89% recorded once. Input material: peripheral blood. The chain combines TRBV5-6 with TRBJ2-2; D unresolved. This sequence originates from a woman in her fifties or sixties with acute or convalescent COVID-19. CDR3 DNA sequence: TGTGCCAGCAGCTCGTACGTGACTCTGGCGAACACCGGGGAGCTGTTTTTT. Protein sequence: CASSSYVTLANTGELFF.